This T cell receptor (beta chain) is from a study of shared clonotypes between healthy human individuals. About the study: The study drew on a couple of women and a few men aged 18 to 49 as donors.

CDR3 length equals 12 residues. Germline assignment: CDR1 MNHEY and CDR2 SVGAGI. The V end lost 2 bases, the J end lost 5 bases, and 5 bases lay between the germline ends. Assay used: immunoSEQ multiplex PCR; TCRdb lists only in-frame clones, some missing. The table has under 550,000 clones, less than 96% seen once. The clonotype comes from a woman in her twenties or thirties in good health. The sequenced sample was naive CD4+ T cells sorted from blood. Subset indicated: CD45RA+ positively selected. The V gene is TRBV6-5, the J gene TRBJ2-3; D gene uncertain. The CDR3 spells CASSYPGDTQYF. The CDR3 DNA is TGTGCCAGCAGTTACCCTGGAGATACGCAGTATTTT.